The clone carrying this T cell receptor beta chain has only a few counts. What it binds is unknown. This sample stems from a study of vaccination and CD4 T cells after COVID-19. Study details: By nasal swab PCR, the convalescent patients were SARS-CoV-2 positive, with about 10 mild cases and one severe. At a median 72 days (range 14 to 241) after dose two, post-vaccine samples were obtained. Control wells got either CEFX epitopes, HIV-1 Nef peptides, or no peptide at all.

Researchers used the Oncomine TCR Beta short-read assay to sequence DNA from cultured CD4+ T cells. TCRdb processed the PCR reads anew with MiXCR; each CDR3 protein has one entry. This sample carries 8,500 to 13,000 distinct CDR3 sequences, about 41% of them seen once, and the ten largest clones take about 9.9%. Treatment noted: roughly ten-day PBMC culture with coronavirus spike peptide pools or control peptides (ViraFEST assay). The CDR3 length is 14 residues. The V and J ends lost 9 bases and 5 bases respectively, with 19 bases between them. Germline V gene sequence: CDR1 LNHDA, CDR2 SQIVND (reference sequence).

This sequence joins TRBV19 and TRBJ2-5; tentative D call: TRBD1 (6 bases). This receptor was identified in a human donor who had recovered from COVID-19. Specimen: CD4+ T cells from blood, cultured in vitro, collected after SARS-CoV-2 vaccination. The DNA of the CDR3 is TGTGCCAGCTCAGGACAGTCTTGGACCGAGACCCAGTACTTC. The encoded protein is CASSGQSWTETQYF.